These 2 T cell receptor beta chains came from one sample sequenced in a study of cytomegalovirus exposure and HLA in healthy donors. This PCR relied on a set of 60 Vbeta primers and 13 Jbeta primers. Sequencing was performed with immunoSEQ multiplex PCR; in TCRdb, only in-frame clones are kept and a portion is missing. The profile covers fewer than 250,000 clones, with over 65% appearing a single time and approximately 0.6% taken by the ten largest. What was sequenced was PBMCs. These receptors were obtained from a man aged 18-30 years in good health and CMV-seronegative.

The chain joins TRBV6-1 to TRBJ2-1; 9 nucleotides align to TRBD1. J lost 10 bases, V lost 4 bases, and 5 bases had no gene match. Germline CDR1 reads MNHNS; CDR2 reads SASEGT. This CDR3 contains 13 residues. CDR3 in amino acids: CASSGRQGDEQFF. For the CDR3, the DNA is TGTGCCAGCAGTGGGCGACAGGGGGACGAGCAGTTCTTC.

The V call is TRBV5-1, the J call TRBJ1-2; 9 positions match TRBD1. J gave up 8 bases and V 0 bases, and 8 bases lay outside the gene matches. The CDR3 has 15 amino acids. CDR1 and CDR2 (germline): SGHRS, YFSETQ. As DNA, the CDR3 is TGCGCCAGCAGCTTGGGACGGGACAGGGTTTGGGGCTACACCTTC. It codes for CASSLGRDRVWGYTF.